Shown below are 7 T cell receptor beta chains from a single sample sequenced in a study of T-cell reconstitution after alpha-beta-depleted transplantation in children. This sample's TCRbeta library carried unique molecular identifier barcodes. A single record per CDR3 protein comes from TCRdb applying MiXCR to the PCR reads. Here the sample spans hundreds of thousands of distinct CDR3 sequences, approximately 30% being singletons. Sequencing was performed on PBMCs from the stem cell graft donor, taken from the stem cell graft. These receptor sequences come from a human donor who donated a stem cell graft to a child with aplastic anemia.

V usage is TRBV7-9 and J usage is TRBJ2-5, with D maybe TRBD1 (6 bases). Per germline, CDR1 SEHNR and CDR2 FQNEAQ (reference sequence). This CDR3 is built from 13 residues. The V end lost 5 bases, the J end lost 5 bases, and 12 bases lay between the germline ends. The CDR3 bases are TGTGCCAGCAGCGTACAGGGCCAGGAGACCCAGTACTTC. Protein product: CASSVQGQETQYF.

The gene calls are TRBV28 and TRBJ2-4, with 9 bases fitting TRBD1. The germline V gene encodes CDR1 MDHEN and CDR2 SYDVKM. The V segment lost 4 bases and the J segment 4 bases; nucleotides outside the gene matches: 5. The CDR3 loop spans 15 amino acids. The CDR3 nucleotides read TGTGCCAGCAGTTCCGCCGGGACAGGGAAAAACATTCAGTACTTC. Its translation: CASSSAGTGKNIQYF.

The rearrangement uses TRBV30 and TRBJ1-1; the D is unclear. This CDR3 has 12 residues. Germline assignment: CDR1 GTSNPN and CDR2 SVGIG (reference sequence). The CDR3 region is CARRVSNTEAFF. The CDR3 coding sequence is TGTGCTCGTAGGGTATCGAACACTGAAGCTTTCTTT.

V gene TRBV7-9 combines with J gene TRBJ1-1; D gene unclear. Germline V gene sequence: CDR1 SEHNR, CDR2 FQNEAQ (reference sequence). The CDR3 length is 14 residues. Trimming removed 1 base from V and 5 bases from J, with 11 bases in between. The DNA for the CDR3 is TGTGCCAGCAGCTTAGAAGCTCCAAGGACTGAAGCTTTCTTT. This translates into CASSLEAPRTEAFF.

The chain uses TRBV7-9 and TRBJ2-1, with TRBD1 matching 7 bases. This CDR3 is 14 amino acids long. From germline, CDR1 is SEHNR and CDR2 FQNEAQ (reference sequence). V lost 5 bases and J lost 6; bases outside the gene matches: 7. CDR3 protein: CASSLRGPFNEQFF. CDR3 DNA sequence: TGTGCCAGCAGCCTAAGGGGGCCCTTCAATGAGCAGTTCTTC.

This clonotype was seen only a few times. The chain carries TRBV6-5 and TRBJ2-3; 10 bases match TRBD2. This CDR3 contains 15 residues. Germline lookup yields CDR1 MNHEY and CDR2 SVGAGI. V shed 7 bases, J shed 3 bases, and the junction held 7 bases outside the gene matches. For the CDR3, the DNA is TGTGCCAGCACTATGCGGACTAGCGGTACAGATACGCAGTATTTT. This codes for CASTMRTSGTDTQYF.

Notes on this clonotype: A clone one base away is much larger, so this may be a read error. V is TRBV5-5 and J is TRBJ1-1, with D uncertain. V lost 2 bases, J lost 3 bases, and 5 bases lay in between. The CDR3 consists of 12 residues. Germline V gene lookup returns CDR1 SGHKS and CDR2 YYEKEE (reference sequence). CDR3 in amino acids: CASSFGYTEAFF. Written as DNA, the CDR3 is TGTGCCAGCAGCTTCGGGTACACTGAAGCTTTCTTT.